A single sample is the source of the 15 T cell receptor beta chains below, sequenced in a study of T cell clones after liver transplantation. TCRdb's copy holds only in-frame clones and misses some; the assay was immunoSEQ multiplex PCR. In the table there are tens of thousands of clones, 71% of which are singletons. This specimen consisted of CD4+ T cells from blood, obtained before liver transplant. These receptors all stem from a human donor who received a liver transplant.

This clone was seen once. The chain is built from TRBV28 and TRBJ1-2, with 7 bases lining up with TRBD1. The junction had 9 bases not matched to a gene; V was cut back by 10 bases and J by 4 bases. CDR1 is MDHEN and CDR2 is SYDVKM in the germline V gene. The CDR3 runs 13 residues. This CDR3 is CATNPGQSYGYTF. CDR3 bases: TGTGCCACTAACCCGGGACAGTCCTATGGCTACACCTTC.

The chain employs TRBV4-1 and TRBJ1-4; D is uncertain. This CDR3 spans 15 amino acids. From germline, CDR1 is MGHRA and CDR2 YSYEKL. Trimming removed 4 bases from V and 0 bases from J, with 9 bases in between. The DNA of the CDR3 is TGCGCCAGCAGCCCCCCGGGATCAACTAATGAAAAACTGTTTTTT. Translated, it gives CASSPPGSTNEKLFF.

The genes are TRBV5-1 and TRBJ2-2; a possible D gene is TRBD2 (6 bases). Germline V gene data show CDR1 as SGHRS and CDR2 as YFSETQ. Trimming left V 0 bases short and J 3 bases short, with 12 bases between. This CDR3 region has 16 residues. This CDR3 is CASSLAKGTDTGELFF. The CDR3 bases are TGCGCCAGCAGCTTGGCCAAAGGGACTGACACCGGGGAGCTGTTTTTT.

This clone was seen only a few times. CDR3 nucleotides: TGTGCCAGCAGCCGCACCACAGGGTTCTCTGGGGCCAACGTCCTGACTTTC. It is translated as CASSRTTGFSGANVLTF. The chain carries TRBV5-5 and TRBJ2-6; tentative D call: TRBD1 (6 bases). The CDR3 has 17 residues. Looked up from germline, CDR1 is SGHKS and CDR2 is YYEKEE (reference sequence). V was shortened by 4 bases and J by 0 bases, with 14 bases between the two germline ends.

The rearrangement links TRBV5-1 to TRBJ2-7; 11 nucleotides line up with TRBD1. CDR3 size: 13 residues. Germline V gene data show CDR1 as SGHRS and CDR2 as YFSETQ. The trim removed 5 bases at V and 6 bases at J, leaving 4 bases unmatched. The CDR3 region has the DNA TGCGCCAGCAGTCTCGGGACAGGGGGCGAGCAGTACTTC. Translated: CASSLGTGGEQYF.

The chain carries TRBV5-1 and TRBJ2-5, with a tentative D call TRBD2 (5 bases). V lost 0 bases to trimming and J lost 0 bases, with 12 bases between them. CDR1 SGHRS and CDR2 YFSETQ come from the germline V gene. The CDR3 runs to 16 residues. CDR3 in DNA: TGCGCCAGCAGCTTGGCAGGCGGGTGGGACCAAGAGACCCAGTACTTC. Translated: CASSLAGGWDQETQYF.

This clone was counted a single time. The chain employs TRBV19 and TRBJ2-7; possible D gene TRBD2, 6 bases. Trimming left V 5 bases short and J 0 bases short, with 11 bases between. The CDR3 sequence is 14 residues long. Germline-derived CDR1 and CDR2 are LNHDA and SQIVND (reference sequence). CDR3 sequence (DNA): TGTGCCAGTAGTTCTCGGGGAGGCTCCTACGAGCAGTACTTC. This encodes CASSSRGGSYEQYF.

The V and J genes are TRBV4-2 and TRBJ1-2; TRBD1 aligns across 12 bases. J gave up 6 bases and V 11 bases, and 10 bases lay outside the gene matches. The CDR3 runs 14 residues. Germline V gives CDR1 LGHNA, CDR2 YNFKEQ. In nucleotides, the CDR3 is TGTGCCGGAGGGACAGGGGGCGCGAAAAATGGCTACACCTTC. Translated: CAGGTGGAKNGYTF.

V usage is TRBV28 and J usage is TRBJ1-5; 9 positions agree with TRBD1. This CDR3 contains 14 residues. The germline gives CDR1 MDHEN, CDR2 SYDVKM. V shed 8 bases and J 3 bases; nucleotides not matched to a gene: 5. The CDR3 is CASLTGGLNQPQHF. In DNA, the CDR3 is TGTGCCAGCCTAACAGGGGGCCTCAATCAGCCCCAGCATTTT.

The chain employs TRBV7-2 and TRBJ1-2; 7 nucleotides align to TRBD1. This CDR3 has 12 amino acids. Germline CDR1 and CDR2: SGHTA and FQGNSA. J was trimmed by 8 bases and V by 1 base; bases with no gene match: 1. CDR3 sequence: CASSLDRGGYTF. The CDR3 region has the DNA TGTGCCAGCAGCTTAGACAGGGGCGGCTACACCTTC.

The genes are TRBV4-2 and TRBJ2-7; 8 bases are shared with TRBD2. From germline, CDR1 is LGHNA and CDR2 YNFKEQ. V lost 5 bases and J lost 7; bases outside the gene matches: 10. The CDR3 extends over 14 amino acids. The CDR3 loop is CASSSGRETMEQYF. CDR3 coding DNA: TGTGCCAGCAGCTCCGGGAGGGAGACCATGGAGCAGTACTTC.

The chain is built from TRBV28 and TRBJ1-3; a possible D gene is TRBD1 (6 bases). CDR3 size: 14 residues. Germline CDR1 is MDHEN and CDR2 is SYDVKM. The V gene lost 8 bases and the J gene lost 2 bases, with 13 bases spanning the gap. The CDR3 spells CASRLGAAGNTIYF. The CDR3 bases are TGTGCCAGCCGTCTGGGGGCCGCTGGAAACACCATATATTTT.

The rearrangement joins TRBV19 to TRBJ2-6; D possibly corresponds to TRBD2 (6 bases). The length of the CDR3 is 17 residues. Germline CDR1 reads LNHDA; CDR2 reads SQIVND (reference sequence). Trimming took 6 bases from V and 0 from J, leaving 15 bases between them. The CDR3 DNA reads as TGTGCCAGTAGCCCAAGACTAGAGTACTCTGGGGCCAACGTCCTGACTTTC. Translation: CASSPRLEYSGANVLTF.

The chain uses TRBV7-2 and TRBJ2-7; TRBD1 matches 7 bases. Germline V gene data show CDR1 as SGHTA and CDR2 as FQGNSA. CDR3 length: 13 residues. J lost 3 bases, V lost 6 bases, and 5 bases had no gene match. This chain's CDR3 is CASSMGQNYEQYF. In DNA form, the CDR3 reads TGTGCCAGCAGTATGGGACAGAACTACGAGCAGTACTTC.

The chain links TRBV18 to TRBJ2-6; no firm D call. Germline lookup yields CDR1 KGHSH and CDR2 LQKENI. Trimming removed 3 bases from V and 4 bases from J, with 7 bases in between. The CDR3 runs 14 residues. The chain's CDR3 is CASSPPGGANVLTF. The CDR3, as DNA: TGTGCCAGCTCACCCCCCGGGGGGGCCAACGTCCTGACTTTC.